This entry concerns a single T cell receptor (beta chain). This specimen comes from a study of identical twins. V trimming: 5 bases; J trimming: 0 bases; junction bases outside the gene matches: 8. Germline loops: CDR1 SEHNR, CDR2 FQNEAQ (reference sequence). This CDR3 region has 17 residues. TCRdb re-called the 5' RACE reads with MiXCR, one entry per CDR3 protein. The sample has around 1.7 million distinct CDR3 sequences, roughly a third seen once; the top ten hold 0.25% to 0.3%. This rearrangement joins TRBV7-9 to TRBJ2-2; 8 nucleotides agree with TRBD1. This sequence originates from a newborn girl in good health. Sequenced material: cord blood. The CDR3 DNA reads TGTGCCAGCAGCGCTACAGGGGGAAAACCGAACACCGGGGAGCTGTTTTTT. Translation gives CASSATGGKPNTGELFF.